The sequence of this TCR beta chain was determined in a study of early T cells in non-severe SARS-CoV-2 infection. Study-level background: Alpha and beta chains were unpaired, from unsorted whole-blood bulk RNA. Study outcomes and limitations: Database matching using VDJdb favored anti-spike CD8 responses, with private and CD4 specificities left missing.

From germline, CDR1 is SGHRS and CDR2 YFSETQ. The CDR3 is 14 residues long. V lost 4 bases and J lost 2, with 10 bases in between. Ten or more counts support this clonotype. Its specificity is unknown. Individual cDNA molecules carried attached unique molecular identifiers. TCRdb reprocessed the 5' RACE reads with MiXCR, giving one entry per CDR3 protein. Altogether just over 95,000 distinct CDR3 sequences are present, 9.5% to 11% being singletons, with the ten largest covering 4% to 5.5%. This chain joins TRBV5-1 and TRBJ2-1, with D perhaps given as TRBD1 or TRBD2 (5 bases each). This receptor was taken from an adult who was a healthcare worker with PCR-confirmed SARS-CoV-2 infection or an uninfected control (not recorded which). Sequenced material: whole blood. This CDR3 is CASSNRDAYNEQFF. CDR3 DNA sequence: TGCGCCAGCAGCAACCGGGACGCCTACAATGAGCAGTTCTTC.